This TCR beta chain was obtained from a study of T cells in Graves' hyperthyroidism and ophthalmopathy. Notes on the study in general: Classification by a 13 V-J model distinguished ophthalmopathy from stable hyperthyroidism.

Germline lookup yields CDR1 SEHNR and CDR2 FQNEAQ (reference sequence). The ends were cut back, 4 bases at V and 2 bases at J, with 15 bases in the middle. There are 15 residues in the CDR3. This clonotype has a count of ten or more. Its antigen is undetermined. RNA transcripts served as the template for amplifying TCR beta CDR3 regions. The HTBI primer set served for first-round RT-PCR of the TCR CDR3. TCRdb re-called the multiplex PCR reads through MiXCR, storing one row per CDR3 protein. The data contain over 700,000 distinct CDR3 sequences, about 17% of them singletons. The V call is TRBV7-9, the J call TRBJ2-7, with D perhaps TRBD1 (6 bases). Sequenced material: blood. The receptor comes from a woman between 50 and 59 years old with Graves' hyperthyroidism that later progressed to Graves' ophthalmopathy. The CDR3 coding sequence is TGTGCCAGCAGCTCAGGGGTAATGCCTACCTACGAGCAGTACTTC. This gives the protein CASSSGVMPTYEQYF.